This T cell receptor beta chain was recovered during a study of blood T cell repertoires in COVID-19. Study at large: Whether acute or convalescent, the COVID-19 samples came from the United States, Italy and Spain. PBMCs, B-cell-depleted T cells, or T cells were the source of the cDNA or gDNA that made up the material.

V shed 0 bases and J shed 0 bases, with 5 bases lying between them. The CDR3 loop spans 14 amino acids. Germline V lookup: CDR1 MNHEY, CDR2 SVGAGI. In the original analysis: Estimated nucleated cell counts came from reference gene primer amplification. Sequencing was performed with immunoSEQ multiplex PCR; in TCRdb, only in-frame clones are kept and a portion is missing. Clonal size and the V and J genes are those of that table, whereas D and trimming came from the DNA. The sample carries more than 95,000 clones, over 65% recorded once. The TCR originated in a man between 65 and 85 years old with acute or convalescent COVID-19. The V and J genes are TRBV6-5 and TRBJ1-2; D uncertain. Material: peripheral blood. The chain's CDR3 is CASSYSATNYGYTF. The DNA of the CDR3 is TGTGCCAGCAGTTACTCGGCCACTAACTATGGCTACACCTTC.